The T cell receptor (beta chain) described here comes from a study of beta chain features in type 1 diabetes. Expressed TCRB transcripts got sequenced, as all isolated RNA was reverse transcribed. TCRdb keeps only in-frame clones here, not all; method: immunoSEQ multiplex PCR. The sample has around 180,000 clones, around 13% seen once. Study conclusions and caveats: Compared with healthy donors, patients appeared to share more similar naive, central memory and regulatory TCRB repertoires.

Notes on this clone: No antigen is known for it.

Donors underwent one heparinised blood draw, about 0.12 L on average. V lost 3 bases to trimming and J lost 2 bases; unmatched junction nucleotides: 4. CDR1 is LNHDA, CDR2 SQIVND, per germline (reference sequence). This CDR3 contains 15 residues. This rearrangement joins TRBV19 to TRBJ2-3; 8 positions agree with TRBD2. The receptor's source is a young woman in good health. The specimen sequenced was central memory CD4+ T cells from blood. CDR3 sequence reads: CASSIGGRPTDTQYF. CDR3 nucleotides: TGTGCCAGTAGTATCGGCGGGAGGCCCACAGATACGCAGTATTTT.